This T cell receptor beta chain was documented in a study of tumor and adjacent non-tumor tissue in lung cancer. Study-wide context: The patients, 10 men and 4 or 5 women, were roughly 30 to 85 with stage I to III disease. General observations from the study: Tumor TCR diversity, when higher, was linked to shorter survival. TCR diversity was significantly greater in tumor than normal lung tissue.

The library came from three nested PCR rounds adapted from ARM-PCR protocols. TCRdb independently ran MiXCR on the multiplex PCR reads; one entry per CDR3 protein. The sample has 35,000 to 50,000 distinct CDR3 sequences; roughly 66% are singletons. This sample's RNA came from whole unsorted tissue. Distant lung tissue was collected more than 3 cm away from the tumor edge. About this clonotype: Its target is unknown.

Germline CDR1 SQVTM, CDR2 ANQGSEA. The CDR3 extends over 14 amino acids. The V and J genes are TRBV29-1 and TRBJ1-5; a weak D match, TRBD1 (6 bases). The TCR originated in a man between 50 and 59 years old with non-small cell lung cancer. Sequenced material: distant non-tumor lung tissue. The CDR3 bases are TGCATCGTCACCTGGGGGGCTCCAGATCAGCCCCAGCATTTT. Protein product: CIVTWGAPDQPQHF.